Below, 27 T cell receptor beta chains from the same sample are listed, as sequenced in a study of tumor and adjacent non-tumor tissue in lung cancer. RNA was extracted from bulk tissue without any cell sorting. The library came from three nested PCR rounds adapted from ARM-PCR protocols. TCRdb ran MiXCR on the multiplex PCR reads and lists one entry per CDR3 protein. The sample consists of under 150,000 distinct CDR3 sequences, around two thirds of them appearing once. The sequenced material came from lung tumor tissue. The receptors were gathered from a man between 60 and 75 years old with small cell lung cancer.

This clonotype has a handful of counts. The rearrangement uses TRBV20-1 and TRBJ1-1; maybe TRBD1 (6 bases). V lost 1 base and J 2 bases, leaving 14 bases between the germline ends. Germline V gives CDR1 DFQATT, CDR2 SNEGSKA (reference sequence). The CDR3 is 15 amino acids. In DNA form, the CDR3 reads TGCAGTGCTAGAGGGGGTGCAGGGGTTAACACTGAAGCTTTCTTT. This codes for CSARGGAGVNTEAFF.

A remark on this clonotype: Its ends do not fully match the called genes, so a read error is possible. This chain links TRBV11-2 with TRBJ2-7, with D possibly being TRBD2 (5 bases). Germline lookup yields CDR1 SGHAT and CDR2 FQNNGV. This CDR3 has 14 residues. CDR3 in DNA: TGTGCCAGCAGCTCTCGGACTTGCTCGGGCGAGCAATACTTC. Its protein product is CASSSRTCSGEQYF.

As to this clonotype: The junction does not match germline at one end; this may be a read error. The DNA for the CDR3 is TGCAGCGTTGTATGGACTAGCCGATACAATGAGCACTTCTTC. It specifies CSVVWTSRYNEHFF. V usage is TRBV29-1 and J usage is TRBJ2-1, with TRBD2 matching over 8 bases. This CDR3 region has 14 residues. Germline CDR1 SQVTM, CDR2 ANQGSEA.

The CDR3 DNA reads TGCAGTGCTCCGACCCGGGACGTCGGAGGTACTGAAGCTTTCTTT. It codes for CSAPTRDVGGTEAFF. The genes are TRBV20-1 and TRBJ1-1, with TRBD1 as a possible D gene (5 bases). CDR1 is DFQATT, CDR2 SNEGSKA, per germline (reference sequence). Trimming shortened V by 5 bases and J by 5 bases, and 21 bases separated the two germline ends. The CDR3 runs to 15 residues.

The rearrangement uses TRBV6-5 and TRBJ2-2; possibly TRBD2 for D (5 bases). In germline, CDR1 is MNHEY, CDR2 SVGAGI. The CDR3 is 13 residues long. V was pared by 5 bases and J by 5 bases, with 9 bases between. The CDR3 coding sequence is TGTGCCAGCAGTGGCTGGAGGACCGGGGAGCTGTTTTTT. This codes for CASSGWRTGELFF.

Comment on this clonotype: The CDR3 ends on some other residue instead of the conserved phenylalanine or tryptophan, so this is likely a read error. J is TRBJ1-2 and V is TRBV6-6, with no clear D. CDR3 size: 13 residues. V was cut by 6 bases and J by 2 bases, with 10 bases left in between. Germline values: CDR1 MNHNY, CDR2 SVGAGI (reference sequence). The CDR3 sequence: CASRYDKNYGYTI. CDR3 nucleotide sequence: TGTGCCAGCAGATATGACAAGAACTATGGCTACACCATC.

The sample holds many counts of this clonotype. The chain has TRBV5-4 and TRBJ2-2, with 7 bases fitting TRBD2. Germline V gene lookup returns CDR1 SGHNT and CDR2 YYREEE (reference sequence). J gave up 6 bases and V 0 bases, and 11 bases lay outside the gene matches. This CDR3 spans 17 amino acids. CDR3: CASSLVFGLVMAGELFF. As DNA, the CDR3 is TGTGCCAGCAGCTTGGTTTTTGGACTAGTGATGGCCGGGGAGCTGTTTTTT.

The chain has TRBV24-1 and TRBJ2-3; 8 bases are shared with TRBD1. Germline CDR1 reads KGHDR; CDR2 reads SFDVKD. Losses at the gene ends were 3 bases for V and 3 bases for J; bases not matched to a gene: 4. The CDR3 totals 15 residues. CDR3 nucleotide sequence: TGTGCCACCAGTGATACTAGGACAGGGACAGATACGCAGTATTTT. It specifies CATSDTRTGTDTQYF.

At least ten counts were recorded for this clonotype. J is TRBJ2-3 and V is TRBV11-2; D gene unclear. Germline CDR1 and CDR2: SGHAT and FQNNGV. The CDR3 extends over 16 amino acids. V gave up 5 bases and J gave up 0 bases, with 15 bases separating them. In nucleotides, the CDR3 is TGTGCCAGCAGCCCAGTGGCCGGCGGTAGCACAGATACGCAGTATTTT. Protein: CASSPVAGGSTDTQYF.

Regarding this clonotype: Just one base apart from a much larger clone, this may be a read error. The V and J genes are TRBV20-1 and TRBJ2-5; D is possibly TRBD2 (5 bases). The V gene's germline CDR1 is DFQATT and CDR2 SNEGSKA (reference sequence). The CDR3 runs to 14 residues. CDR3 DNA sequence: TGCGGTGCCCGGAATAGCGTCCCCCCAGAGACCCAGTACTTC. Translation gives CGARNSVPPETQYF.

The chain links TRBV20-1 to TRBJ2-4; 10 positions match TRBD2. Germline CDR1 reads DFQATT; CDR2 reads SNEGSKA (reference sequence). The V and J ends lost 5 bases and 7 bases, in that order; junction bases with no gene match: 8. The CDR3 covers 14 residues. The CDR3 region is CSAPLAGGGNIQYF. DNA for the CDR3: TGCAGTGCTCCCTTAGCGGGAGGCGGGAACATTCAGTACTTC.

Concerning this clonotype: A much larger clonotype is one base distant, so this may be a read error. V gene TRBV20-1 combines with J gene TRBJ1-1; TRBD1 matches 7 bases. Germline values: CDR1 DFQATT, CDR2 SNEGSKA (reference sequence). Losses at the gene ends were 3 bases for V and 7 bases for J; bases not matched to a gene: 11. This CDR3 is built from 14 residues. This CDR3 reads CSASRGKGGIEAFF. The DNA of the CDR3 is TGCAGTGCTAGCCGAGGAAAAGGGGGCATTGAAGCTTTCTTT.

This clonotype was recorded at least ten times. The chain carries TRBV6-5 and TRBJ1-2; D possibly corresponds to TRBD1 (5 bases). Germline CDR1 MNHEY, CDR2 SVGAGI. The CDR3 totals 14 residues. V lost 0 bases, J lost 8 bases, and 13 bases lay in between. CDR3 sequence (DNA): TGTGCCAGCAGTTACTCGAGTGGGGGAGAAGGCTACACCTTC. Its translation: CASSYSSGGEGYTF.

This rearrangement joins TRBV5-4 to TRBJ1-1; D ambiguous. The CDR3 runs to 12 residues. The V end lost 4 bases, the J end lost 3 bases, and 7 bases lay between the germline ends. Germline CDR1 SGHNT, CDR2 YYREEE (reference sequence). The CDR3 coding sequence is TGTGCCAGCAGCCGCAAGGACACTGAAGCTTTCTTT. Translation gives CASSRKDTEAFF.

The V call is TRBV5-6, the J call TRBJ2-5, with 7 bases that match TRBD1. Per the germline V gene, CDR1 is SGHDT and CDR2 is YYEEEE. This CDR3 has 13 residues. DNA of the CDR3: TGTCCCATCAGCCCCGGGACAGAAGAGACCCAGTACTTC. This gives the protein CPISPGTEETQYF.

Comment on this clonotype: Just one base apart from a much larger clone, this may be a read error. This rearrangement joins TRBV20-1 to TRBJ2-2, with TRBD2 matching 8 bases. V shed 7 bases and J 6 bases; nucleotides not matched to a gene: 4. Germline V CDR1 and CDR2: DFQATT, SNEGSKA (reference sequence). The CDR3 is made up of 12 amino acids. The CDR3 DNA reads TGCAGTGGGGTTAGCGGGGCCGGGGAGCTGTTTTTT. This gives the protein CSGVSGAGELFF.

Comments on this clonotype: Its ends do not fully match the called genes, so a read error is possible. The V call is TRBV12-3 or TRBV12-4, the J call TRBJ1-2; D is unresolved. This CDR3 region has 11 residues. The CDR3 nucleotides read TGTGCCAGCAGTTTAACAGAGCTTTACGCCTTC. Its translation is CASSLTELYAF.

With regard to this clonotype: This may stem from a read error, because a much larger clone lies one nucleotide away. The chain couples TRBV20-1 to TRBJ1-1; D may be TRBD1 (6 bases). Germline CDR1 and CDR2: DFQATT and SNEGSKA (reference sequence). This CDR3 has 13 amino acids. CDR3 amino acids: CSAFGDTNTEALF. The CDR3 coding sequence is TGCAGTGCTTTCGGGGACACAAACACTGAAGCTCTCTTT.

Note on this clonotype: This sequence may be a read error, since a much larger clone differs from it by one base. V gene TRBV20-1 combines with J gene TRBJ1-3; TRBD1 is a possible D gene (6 bases). Deletions cut 7 bases from V and 0 bases from J, with 13 bases between. The CDR3 sequence is 14 residues long. In germline, CDR1 is DFQATT, CDR2 SNEGSKA (reference sequence). CDR3 nucleotides: TGCAGTGTTCGGGGACACCGCTCTGGAAACACCATATATTTT. Its protein is CSVRGHRSGNTIYF.

This clonotype was seen just once. Compared with germline, one end of the junction differs, possibly owing to a read error. The chain carries TRBV6-5 and TRBJ1-5; D is unresolved. CDR3 length: 13 amino acids. Germline assignment: CDR1 MNHEY and CDR2 SVGAGI. The CDR3 protein is CASRYAHNQPQHF. CDR3 in DNA: TGTGCCAGCCGTTATGCGCACAATCAGCCCCAGCATTTT.

This clonotype was seen a few times. The genes are TRBV20-1 and TRBJ1-2; 9 nucleotides align to TRBD1. The junction had 3 bases not matched to a gene; V was cut back by 1 base and J by 3 bases. Germline V lookup: CDR1 DFQATT, CDR2 SNEGSKA (reference sequence). The CDR3 runs to 14 residues. The CDR3 DNA is TGCAGTGCTAGAGTCCGGGACAGGGACTATGGCTACACCTTC. This gives the protein CSARVRDRDYGYTF.

The rearrangement links TRBV20-1 to TRBJ2-7, with TRBD1 as a possible D gene (5 bases). The CDR3 extends over 13 amino acids. V was clipped by 1 base and J by 7 bases, with 14 bases between them. Germline CDR1 and CDR2: DFQATT and SNEGSKA (reference sequence). CDR3 nucleotide sequence: TGCAGTGCTAGAGCCTCTGGGGCGGATGAGCAGTACTTC. Its protein is CSARASGADEQYF.

With regard to this clonotype: One end of the junction fails to match germline, which may point to a read error. CDR3 protein: CSATDRGRDAQFF. Here the CDR3 DNA reads TGCAGTGCCACTGACAGGGGGCGGGATGCGCAGTTTTTT. V is TRBV20-1 and J is TRBJ2-3, with TRBD1 identical over 10 bases. The germline CDR1 and CDR2 sequences are DFQATT and SNEGSKA (reference sequence). This CDR3 spans 13 amino acids.

With respect to this clonotype: This may stem from a read error, because a much larger clone lies one nucleotide away. The CDR3, as DNA: TGCAGTGCTGTGGAGACCACTAACTATGGCTACACCTTC. Protein sequence: CSAVETTNYGYTF. V is TRBV20-1 and J is TRBJ1-2; D is uncertain. Trimming removed 5 bases from V and 0 bases from J, with 10 bases in between. The CDR3 extends over 13 amino acids. Germline V lookup: CDR1 DFQATT, CDR2 SNEGSKA (reference sequence).

About this clonotype: This may be a read error, as it is one base from a much larger clone. The CDR3 reads CASSLVDTEAFF. CDR3 in DNA: TGTGCCAGCAGCTTGGTCGACACTGAAGCTTTCTTT. The chain combines TRBV5-6 with TRBJ1-1; D gene unclear. Trimming shortened V by 0 bases and J by 3 bases, and 3 bases separated the two germline ends. Per the germline V gene, CDR1 is SGHDT and CDR2 is YYEEEE. The CDR3 is made up of 12 amino acids. Supplemented by reference TRBV5-6 and TRBJ1-1, the full variable domain reads DAGVTQSPTHLIKTRGQQVTLRCSPKSGHDTVSWYQQALGQGPQFIFQYYEEEERQRGNFPDRFSGHQFPNYSSELNVNALLLGDSALYLCASSLVDTEAFFGQGTRLTVV.

The chain links TRBV20-1 to TRBJ2-3; D is unresolved. Germline values: CDR1 DFQATT, CDR2 SNEGSKA (reference sequence). There are 17 residues in the CDR3. V lost 0 bases and J lost 2, with 18 bases in between. CDR3 residues: CSAREKMLSEFTDTQYF. CDR3 nucleotide sequence: TGCAGTGCTAGAGAAAAGATGCTGTCTGAATTCACAGATACGCAGTATTTT.

About this clonotype itself: Mismatch with germline at one junction end may stem from a read error. The chain employs TRBV12-3 or TRBV12-4 and TRBJ2-1, with TRBD2 matching 7 bases. The CDR3 sequence is 18 residues long. In DNA form, the CDR3 reads TGTGCCAGCAGTTTAGTACTCTTGAGGACTAGTCTCTACAGTGAGCAGTTCTTC. It specifies CASSLVLLRTSLYSEQFF.